The 10 T cell receptor beta chains reported below all come from one sample, sequenced in a study of cytomegalovirus exposure and HLA in healthy donors. Assay: immunoSEQ multiplex PCR; the TCRdb copy retains only in-frame clones and omits some. The sample includes about 120,000 clones, roughly 84% of them seen just once. Sequencing used PBMCs. The receptor source for this set is a woman under 40 in good health and CMV-seronegative.

This chain uses TRBV19 with TRBJ1-4, with TRBD1 matching over 7 bases. J was trimmed by 10 bases and V by 2 bases; bases with no gene match: 7. Germline values: CDR1 LNHDA, CDR2 SQIVND (reference sequence). CDR3 length equals 14 residues. The CDR3 DNA is TGTGCCAGTAGTATACCCCGACAGGGTCGAAAACTGTTTTTT. Residues: CASSIPRQGRKLFF.

This chain links TRBV10-3 with TRBJ2-4; 7 bases line up with TRBD2. The V gene's germline CDR1 is ENHRY and CDR2 SYGVKD. V lost 3 bases to trimming and J lost 4 bases; unmatched junction nucleotides: 9. The CDR3 sequence is 16 residues long. In nucleotides, the CDR3 is TGTGCCATCAGTGAAACGCCGGGGACTACGAAAAACATTCAGTACTTC. Translated: CAISETPGTTKNIQYF.

This chain uses TRBV9 with TRBJ2-7, with D tentatively TRBD2 (7 bases). The V and J ends lost 0 bases and 6 bases respectively, with 10 bases between them. CDR1 is SGDLS, CDR2 YYNGEE, per germline. The CDR3 is 13 amino acids. The DNA of the CDR3 is TGTGCCAGCAGCGTAGCAGGGGAGGGCGAGCAGTACTTC. Translation gives CASSVAGEGEQYF.

V and J are TRBV7-9 and TRBJ2-7; D perhaps matches TRBD1 (6 bases). V was cut by 1 base and J by 6 bases, with 13 bases left in between. This CDR3 comprises 14 residues. CDR1 is SEHNR and CDR2 is FQNEAQ in the germline V gene (reference sequence). CDR3 in amino acids: CASSLGTVEVEQYF. The CDR3 DNA reads as TGTGCCAGCAGCTTAGGGACAGTAGAGGTCGAGCAGTACTTC.

V usage is TRBV6-5 and J usage is TRBJ1-1, with 7 bases matching TRBD1. Germline CDR1 is MNHEY and CDR2 is SVGAGI. The CDR3 has 16 residues. V was clipped by 0 bases and J by 5 bases; unmatched bases: 9. The CDR3 sequence: CASSYSSRGRGTEAFF. The CDR3 nucleotides are TGTGCCAGCAGTTACTCCTCGAGGGGGCGCGGGACTGAAGCTTTCTTT.

V gene TRBV7-2 combines with J gene TRBJ2-3; no clear D. Germline CDR1 and CDR2: SGHTA and FQGNSA. Trimming stripped 5 bases from V and 0 bases from J, with 9 bases between. This CDR3 is built from 14 residues. Here the CDR3 reads CASSPRSSTDTQYF. The CDR3 DNA reads TGTGCCAGCAGCCCGCGCTCTAGCACAGATACGCAGTATTTT.

This chain uses TRBV6-5 with TRBJ1-4; D ambiguous. CDR1 is MNHEY and CDR2 is SVGAGI in the germline V gene. V shed 0 bases and J shed 7 bases, with 9 bases lying between them. The CDR3 is 14 residues long. In DNA form, the CDR3 reads TGTGCCAGCAGTTACTCGATGAGTACTGAAAAACTGTTTTTT. Protein sequence: CASSYSMSTEKLFF.

The V call is TRBV9, the J call TRBJ1-2; TRBD1 is a possible D gene (6 bases). The CDR3 contains 18 residues. Germline CDR1 and CDR2: SGDLS and YYNGEE. V gave up 3 bases and J gave up 2 bases, with 23 bases separating them. CDR3 sequence (DNA): TGTGCCAGCAGCGGGAGTAAAGGGGCCGACAGGAGAAACTATGGCTACACCTTC. Its protein is CASSGSKGADRRNYGYTF.

This rearrangement joins TRBV5-4 to TRBJ2-7; 9 bases align to TRBD1. The junction had 8 bases not matched to a gene; V was cut back by 0 bases and J by 7 bases. The germline CDR1 and CDR2 sequences are SGHNT and YYREEE (reference sequence). CDR3 length: 15 residues. CDR3 DNA sequence: TGTGCCAGCAGCTTGGCGGGACAGGGACGCGGGGAGCAGTACTTC. It is translated as CASSLAGQGRGEQYF.

This chain uses TRBV7-6 with TRBJ2-7, with 10 bases identical to TRBD1. The germline CDR1 and CDR2 sequences are SGHVS and FNYEAQ. V gave up 0 bases and J gave up 1 base; unmatched junction bases: 6. CDR3 length: 17 amino acids. The CDR3, as DNA: TGTGCCAGCAGCTTAGCCCAGTCGGGACAGGGGTCCTACGAGCAGTACTTC. It codes for CASSLAQSGQGSYEQYF. The full variable domain, in which reference TRBV7-6 and TRBJ2-7 provide the parts outside the CDR3, is GAGVSQSPRYKVTKRGQDVALRCDPISGHVSLYWYRQALGQGPEFLTYFNYEAQQDKSGLPNDRFSAERPEGSISTLTIQRTEQRDSAMYRCASSLAQSGQGSYEQYFGPGTRLTVT.